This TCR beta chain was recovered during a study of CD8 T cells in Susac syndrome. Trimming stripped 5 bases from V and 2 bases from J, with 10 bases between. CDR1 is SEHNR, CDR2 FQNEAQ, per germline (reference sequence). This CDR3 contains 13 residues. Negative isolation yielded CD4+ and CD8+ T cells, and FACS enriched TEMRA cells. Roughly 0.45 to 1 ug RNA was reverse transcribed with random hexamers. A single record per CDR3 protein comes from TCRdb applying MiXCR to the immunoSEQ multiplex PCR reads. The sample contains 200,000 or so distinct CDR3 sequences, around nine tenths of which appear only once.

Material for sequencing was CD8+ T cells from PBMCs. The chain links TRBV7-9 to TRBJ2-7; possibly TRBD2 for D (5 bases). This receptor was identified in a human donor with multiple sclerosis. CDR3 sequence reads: CASSRTETYEQYF. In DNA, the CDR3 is TGTGCCAGCAGCCGGACTGAAACCTACGAGCAGTACTTC.